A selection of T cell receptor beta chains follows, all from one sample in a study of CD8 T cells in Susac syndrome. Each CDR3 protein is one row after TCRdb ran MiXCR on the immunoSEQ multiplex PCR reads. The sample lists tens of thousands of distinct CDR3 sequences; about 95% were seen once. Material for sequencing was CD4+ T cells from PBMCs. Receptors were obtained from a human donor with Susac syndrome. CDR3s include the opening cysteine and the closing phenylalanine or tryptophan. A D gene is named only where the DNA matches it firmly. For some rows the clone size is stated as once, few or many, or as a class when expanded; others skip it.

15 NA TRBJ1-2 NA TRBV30 TGTGCCTGGCGTAGAGACCCCAGGAGGGTCTATGGCTACACCTTC CAWRRDPRRVYGYTF
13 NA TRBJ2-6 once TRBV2 TGTGCCAGCAATCCATCTGGGGCCAACGTCCTGACTTTC CASNPSGANVLTF
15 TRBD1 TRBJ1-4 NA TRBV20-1 TGCAGTGCTAGTCCCGGGACAGGTACTAATGGAAAACTGTTTTTT CSASPGTGTNGKLFF
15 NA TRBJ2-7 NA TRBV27 TGTGCCAGCAGTCCTACAGGGCCCCTCCTCTACGAGCAGTACTTC CASSPTGPLLYEQYF
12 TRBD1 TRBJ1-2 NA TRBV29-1 TGCAGCGTGGAGACAGGGGGGACTGGCTACACCTTC CSVETGGTGYTF
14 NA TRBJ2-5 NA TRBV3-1 TGTGCCAGCAGCCCGATGGCGATTCGGGAGACCCAGTACTTC CASSPMAIRETQYF
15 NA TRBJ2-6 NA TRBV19 TGTGCCAGTAGTACGGACGGCTCTGGGGCCAACGTCCTGACTTTC CASSTDGSGANVLTF
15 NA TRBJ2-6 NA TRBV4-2 TGTGCCAGCAGCCAAGTGGATTCTGGGGCCAACGTCCTGACTTTC CASSQVDSGANVLTF
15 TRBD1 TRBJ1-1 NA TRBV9 TGTGCCAGCAGCGCCAAGGGGGCGCGGGGCACTGAAGCTTTCTTT CASSAKGARGTEAFF
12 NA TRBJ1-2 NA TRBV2 TGTGCCAGCGAAGACTTGGGGGGAGGCTACACCTTC CASEDLGGGYTF
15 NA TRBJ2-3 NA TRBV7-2 TGTGCCAGCACCCTAAGGGAGCGGCAATGGGATACGCAGTATTTT CASTLRERQWDTQYF
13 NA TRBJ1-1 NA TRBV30 TGTGCCTGGCTCCTCGTACCCGGCACTGAAGCTTTCTTT CAWLLVPGTEAFF
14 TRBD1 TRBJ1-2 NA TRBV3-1 TGTGCCAGCAGCCTCGGGACAGGCCTATCGGGCTACACCTTC CASSLGTGLSGYTF
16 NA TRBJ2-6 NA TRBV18 TGTGCCAGCTCACCTTCAGGGTCGAGCGGGGCCAACGTCCTGACTTTC CASSPSGSSGANVLTF
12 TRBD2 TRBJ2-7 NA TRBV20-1 TGCAGTGCTAGAGATGGGGGGGGCGAGCAGTACTTC CSARDGGGEQYF
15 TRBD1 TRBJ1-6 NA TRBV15 TGTGCCACCAGCAGGACCGGGACAGGGATTTCACCCCTCCACTTT CATSRTGTGISPLHF
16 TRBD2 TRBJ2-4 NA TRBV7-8 TGTGCCAGCAGCCCGTTGACTAGCGGCAACAAAAACATTCAGTACTTC CASSPLTSGNKNIQYF
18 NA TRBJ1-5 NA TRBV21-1 TGTGCCTCCGGGGCACTCGACCTAGGGCTCCATAGCAATCAGCCCCAGCATTTT CASGALDLGLHSNQPQHF
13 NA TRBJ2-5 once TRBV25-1 TGTGCCAGCAGTGAATTCTCCGGGGAGACCCAGTACTTC CASSEFSGETQYF
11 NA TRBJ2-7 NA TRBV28 TGTGCCAGCAGTTCTACCTACGAGCAGTACTTC CASSSTYEQYF
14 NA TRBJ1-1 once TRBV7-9 TGTGCCAGCAGCCCCCGGAGGGCGGGCACTGAAGCTTTCTTT CASSPRRAGTEAFF
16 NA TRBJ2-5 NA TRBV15 TGTGCCACCAGCAGAGTCCGGAGGGGTATCCAAGAGACCCAGTACTTC CATSRVRRGIQETQYF
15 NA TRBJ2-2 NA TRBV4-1 TGCGCCAGCAGCCAAGAAGGGGGGCTCACCGGGGAGCTGTTTTTT CASSQEGGLTGELFF
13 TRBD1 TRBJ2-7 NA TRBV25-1 TGTGCCAGCAGTCCGGGACAGGGCTACGAGCAGTACTTC CASSPGQGYEQYF
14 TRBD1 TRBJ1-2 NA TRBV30 TGTGCCTGGATCACCAGGGGGCGAGGGTATGGCTACACCTTC CAWITRGRGYGYTF
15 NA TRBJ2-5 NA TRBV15 TGTGCCACCAGCACGGGGACGCACGCGGGGGAGACCCAGTACTTC CATSTGTHAGETQYF